Detailed here is one T cell receptor (beta chain). The entry originates in a study of blood T cell repertoires in COVID-19. Only in-frame clones appear in the TCRdb table, and some are missing; sequencing was by immunoSEQ multiplex PCR. The sample includes hundreds of thousands of clones, roughly 90% seen only once; the top ten take 2.6%. With V trimmed by 2 bases and J by 9 bases, 6 bases remained unmatched. The CDR3 runs 15 residues. Per germline, CDR1 SNHLY and CDR2 FYNNEI. The clonotype was recovered from a man aged 55 to 70 who had recovered from COVID-19. Sequencing input: PBMCs or T cells enriched from blood (not recorded which). The chain uses TRBV2 and TRBJ1-6; 8 nucleotides align to TRBD1. CDR3 nucleotides: TGTGCCAGCAGTGAATCTGTGACAGGGGTTTCACCCCTCCACTTT. This encodes CASSESVTGVSPLHF.